A single sample is the source of the 29 T cell receptor beta chains below, sequenced in a study of shared clonotypes between healthy human individuals. Assay: immunoSEQ multiplex PCR; the TCRdb copy retains only in-frame clones and omits some. Here the sample spans a few million clones, just over 90% being singletons. Sequenced material: naive CD4+ T cells sorted from blood. Subset indicated: CD45RA+ positively selected. The receptors stem from a man aged 18 to 29 in good health.

The V and J genes are TRBV30 and TRBJ1-5; D is undetermined. Per germline, CDR1 GTSNPN and CDR2 SVGIG (reference sequence). This CDR3 has 13 residues. Trimming stripped 0 bases from V and 5 bases from J, with 8 bases between. The CDR3 DNA is TGTGCCTGGAGTGTACGATCCGATCAGCCCCAGCATTTT. This gives the protein CAWSVRSDQPQHF.

In the case of this clone: Other nucleotide sequences from this sample produce the same CDR3. J is TRBJ1-3 and V is TRBV6-1; no firm D call. The ends were cut back, 8 bases at V and 3 bases at J, with 8 bases in the middle. This CDR3 comprises 12 residues. Germline V gene data show CDR1 as MNHNS and CDR2 as SASEGT. Written as DNA, the CDR3 is TGTGCCAGCTCGGAAAGTGGAAACACCATATATTTT. It translates to CASSESGNTIYF.

The genes are TRBV6-9 and TRBJ2-1, with 7 bases that match TRBD1. The CDR3 sequence is 13 residues long. Germline lookup yields CDR1 MNHGY and CDR2 SVAAGI. Trimming removed 9 bases from V and 3 bases from J; junction bases left unmatched: 5. CDR3 amino acids: CARRQGFYNEQFF. For the CDR3, the DNA is TGTGCCAGAAGACAGGGATTCTACAATGAGCAGTTCTTC.

The chain has TRBV28 and TRBJ2-5, with D hard to call. The germline gives CDR1 MDHEN, CDR2 SYDVKM. The germline V and J ends were trimmed by 6 bases and 2 bases, with 16 bases remaining between them. CDR3 size: 15 residues. CDR3 bases: TGTGCCAGCAGCCGTAGGCAACAGTTACAAGAGACCCAGTACTTC. As protein: CASSRRQQLQETQYF.

The chain has TRBV18 and TRBJ1-2; D is possibly TRBD1 (6 bases). V dropped 3 bases and J dropped 4 bases, with 18 bases sitting between them. This CDR3 has 16 amino acids. Per germline, CDR1 KGHSH and CDR2 LQKENI. The CDR3 nucleotides read TGTGCCAGCTCACCTTGGGCGGGGCAGGGGACCTATGGCTACACCTTC. As protein: CASSPWAGQGTYGYTF. Drawing the rest from reference TRBV18 and TRBJ1-2, the complete variable domain is NAGVMQNPRHLVRRRGQEARLRCSPMKGHSHVYWYRQLPEEGLKFMVYLQKENIIDESGMPKERFSAEFPKEGPSILRIQQVVRGDSAAYFCASSPWAGQGTYGYTFGSGTRLTVV.

V usage is TRBV5-1 and J usage is TRBJ2-1; 7 bases are a match to TRBD2. The germline CDR1 and CDR2 sequences are SGHRS and YFSETQ. The CDR3 has 14 residues. Losses at the gene ends were 6 bases for V and 4 bases for J; bases not matched to a gene: 7. The chain's CDR3 is CASTWEGPYNEQFF. In DNA form, the CDR3 reads TGCGCCAGCACCTGGGAGGGGCCATACAATGAGCAGTTCTTC.

The chain uses TRBV28 and TRBJ1-5; TRBD1 is a possible D gene (6 bases). CDR3 length: 13 amino acids. Between the trimmed V and J ends, which lost 6 bases and 5 bases, there was a span of 11 bases. Per germline, CDR1 MDHEN and CDR2 SYDVKM. The CDR3 bases are TGTGCCAGCAGGTCACAGGGCCATCAGCCCCAGCATTTT. Residues: CASRSQGHQPQHF.

This clone occurred once. This sequence joins TRBV7-3 and TRBJ2-1; 14 bases are shared with TRBD2. The CDR3 sequence is 16 residues long. Germline V gene sequence: CDR1 SGHTA, CDR2 FQGTGA. V dropped 4 bases and J dropped 6; count of bases not matched to a gene: 5. DNA of the CDR3: TGTGCCAGCAGCTCGACTAGCGGGGGGGCCCTCAATGAGCAGTTCTTC. As protein: CASSSTSGGALNEQFF.

In this sample, this clone turned up once. The chain has TRBV12-5 and TRBJ1-5; 9 positions match TRBD1. The CDR3 loop spans 17 amino acids. V lost 1 base and J lost 4; bases outside the gene matches: 8. CDR1 is LGHNT, CDR2 FRNRAP, per germline. CDR3 in DNA: TGTGCTAGTGGTTTGGGGGGTGGGACAGGGAGAAATCAGCCCCAGCATTTT. Its protein is CASGLGGGTGRNQPQHF.

The rearrangement joins TRBV2 to TRBJ2-2; 10 nucleotides align to TRBD2. After removal of 5 bases from V and 2 bases from J, the junction contained 8 bases not matched to a gene. Germline CDR1 SNHLY, CDR2 FYNNEI. CDR3 length: 17 residues. CDR3 coding DNA: TGTGCCAGCAGTCCCAGTCTAGCGGGGGCCAACACCGGGGAGCTGTTTTTT. Translating it yields CASSPSLAGANTGELFF. The full variable domain, in which reference TRBV2 and TRBJ2-2 provide the parts outside the CDR3, is EPEVTQTPSHQVTQMGQEVILRCVPISNHLYFYWYRQILGQKVEFLVSFYNNEISEKSEIFDDQFSVERPDGSNFTLKIRSTKLEDSAMYFCASSPSLAGANTGELFFGEGSRLTVL.

The rearrangement uses TRBV11-2 and TRBJ2-7, with 12 bases identical to TRBD2. With 6 bases clipped from V and 5 bases from J, the junction kept 11 bases outside the gene matches. Per germline, CDR1 SGHAT and CDR2 FQNNGV. This CDR3 is built from 16 residues. CDR3 sequence: CASRTSGRSARHEQYF. As DNA, the CDR3 is TGTGCCAGCAGGACTAGCGGGAGATCGGCTCGCCACGAGCAGTACTTC.

CDR3 sequence: CASSIDPPGAGELFF. The CDR3 DNA sequence: TGTGCCAGCAGCATCGACCCGCCTGGGGCCGGGGAGCTGTTTTTT. This rearrangement joins TRBV7-2 to TRBJ2-2; D unresolved. V dropped 5 bases and J dropped 6 bases, with 16 bases sitting between them. Germline values: CDR1 SGHTA, CDR2 FQGNSA. CDR3 length: 15 amino acids.

The gene calls are TRBV4-3 and TRBJ2-1, with 9 bases aligning to TRBD2. V dropped 3 bases and J dropped 12; count of bases not matched to a gene: 6. Germline CDR1 LGHNA, CDR2 YSLEER. The CDR3 extends over 13 amino acids. In DNA, the CDR3 is TGCGCCAGCAGCCAGGAAACTAGCGGGCGGCAGTTCTTC. Protein sequence: CASSQETSGRQFF.

This clone was recorded once. The chain joins TRBV14 to TRBJ1-6, with 9 bases aligning to TRBD1. Germline V CDR1 and CDR2: SGHDN, FVKESK. Germline trimming cut 6 bases from V and 7 bases from J; bases unmatched to any gene: 4. This CDR3 has 14 residues. CDR3 in amino acids: CASRTGGANSPLHF. DNA of the CDR3: TGTGCCAGCAGAACAGGGGGCGCGAATTCACCCCTCCACTTT.

V gene TRBV11-2 combines with J gene TRBJ1-1; 9 bases agree with TRBD1. The germline V gene encodes CDR1 SGHAT and CDR2 FQNNGV. J was trimmed by 11 bases and V by 5 bases; bases with no gene match: 6. There are 12 residues in the CDR3. CDR3 in DNA: TGTGCCAGCAGCCTTTTACAGGGGGCGGCTTTCTTT. It is translated as CASSLLQGAAFF.

The chain combines TRBV2 with TRBJ2-7; no reliable D call. The CDR3 is 12 amino acids. Between the trimmed V and J ends, which lost 6 bases and 4 bases, there was a span of 10 bases. The germline CDR1 and CDR2 sequences are SNHLY and FYNNEI. This CDR3 reads CASSRDVYEQYF. DNA of the CDR3: TGTGCCAGCAGCCGAGACGTATACGAGCAGTACTTC. Filled out from reference TRBV2 and TRBJ2-7, the complete variable domain reads EPEVTQTPSHQVTQMGQEVILRCVPISNHLYFYWYRQILGQKVEFLVSFYNNEISEKSEIFDDQFSVERPDGSNFTLKIRSTKLEDSAMYFCASSRDVYEQYFGPGTRLTVT.

In the case of this clone: Different DNA sequences within this sample yield the same CDR3. The chain has TRBV4-1 and TRBJ2-5; 9 positions agree with TRBD1. Germline-derived CDR1 and CDR2 are MGHRA and YSYEKL. V lost 1 base and J lost 4; bases outside the gene matches: 7. This CDR3 comprises 16 residues. CDR3 DNA sequence: TGCGCCAGCAGCCAAGGCCCCGGACAGGGGCGAGAGACCCAGTACTTC. Translated, it gives CASSQGPGQGRETQYF.

This clone was counted only a few times. The V and J genes are TRBV18 and TRBJ2-6; D remains ambiguous. Germline V gene lookup returns CDR1 KGHSH and CDR2 LQKENI. The V gene lost 4 bases and the J gene lost 0 bases, with 19 bases spanning the gap. The CDR3 totals 19 residues. CDR3 DNA: TGTGCCAGCTCACTGCTGGCTCGTGGGGTCGGCTCTGGGGCCAACGTCCTGACTTTC. It yields the protein CASSLLARGVGSGANVLTF.

For this clone: The same CDR3 can be traced to other DNA sequences in this sample. The chain carries TRBV29-1 and TRBJ1-5; 10 bases match TRBD1. J was trimmed by 6 bases and V by 4 bases; bases with no gene match: 3. The CDR3 totals 13 residues. Germline assignment: CDR1 SQVTM and CDR2 ANQGSEA. The CDR3 DNA reads TGCAGCGTTGTGACAGGGGGCGGTCAGCCCCAGCATTTT. Protein product: CSVVTGGGQPQHF.

With regard to this clone: At the DNA level, this CDR3 is encoded by other sequences in the same sample as well. The J gene is TRBJ1-2, the V gene TRBV11-2; D not certain. The V and J ends lost 1 base and 4 bases respectively, with 7 bases between them. Germline values: CDR1 SGHAT, CDR2 FQNNGV. The CDR3 extends over 13 amino acids. CDR3 sequence: CASSLGSGYGYTF. DNA of the CDR3: TGTGCCAGCAGCTTAGGCTCAGGCTATGGCTACACCTTC.

Points on this clone: This CDR3 is also generated by other DNA sequences in the sample. The rearrangement joins TRBV6-5 to TRBJ2-7; perhaps TRBD1 as D (6 bases). Germline lookup yields CDR1 MNHEY and CDR2 SVGAGI. CDR3 length equals 14 residues. V lost 0 bases to trimming and J lost 3 bases, with 9 bases between them. The CDR3 sequence: CASSYSAGDYEQYF. In nucleotides, the CDR3 is TGTGCCAGCAGTTACTCTGCAGGGGACTACGAGCAGTACTTC.

The chain is built from TRBV27 and TRBJ2-5; no clear D gene. This CDR3 contains 13 residues. The germline CDR1 and CDR2 sequences are MNHEY and SMNVEV (reference sequence). The ends were cut back, 5 bases at V and 4 bases at J, with 11 bases in the middle. CDR3 DNA sequence: TGTGCCAGCAGTAGCTACAAGGGAGAGACCCAGTACTTC. Encoded protein: CASSSYKGETQYF.

The rearrangement links TRBV19 to TRBJ1-1; weak D call: TRBD1 (6 bases). CDR1 and CDR2 (germline): LNHDA, SQIVND (reference sequence). V lost 5 bases, J lost 1 base, and 14 bases lay in between. CDR3 length: 15 amino acids. The CDR3 sequence is CASSGGARRNTEAFF. The CDR3 DNA reads as TGTGCCAGTAGTGGGGGGGCGAGGAGGAACACTGAAGCTTTCTTT.

This rearrangement joins TRBV7-3 to TRBJ1-3; D is possibly TRBD1 (6 bases). Trimming removed 5 bases at V and 2 bases at J, with 7 bases between. CDR3 length: 13 residues. Germline V gives CDR1 SGHTA, CDR2 FQGTGA. This CDR3 is CASSGQTGNTIYF. The DNA for the CDR3 is TGTGCCAGCAGCGGACAGACTGGAAACACCATATATTTT.

This chain connects TRBV15 to TRBJ1-1; D perhaps matches TRBD1 (5 bases). Germline CDR1 is LNHNV and CDR2 is YYDKDF (reference sequence). V was pared by 0 bases and J by 1 base, with 12 bases between. This CDR3 spans 16 amino acids. The CDR3 DNA is TGTGCCACCAGCAGAGATGGGGGTAGTAAGAACACTGAAGCTTTCTTT. Its protein product is CATSRDGGSKNTEAFF.

The chain couples TRBV6-6 to TRBJ1-1; 10 nucleotides agree with TRBD1. Germline V lookup: CDR1 MNHNY, CDR2 SVGAGI (reference sequence). The V and J ends lost 7 bases and 3 bases, in that order; junction bases with no gene match: 5. This CDR3 contains 14 residues. The CDR3, as DNA: TGTGCCAGCACTAGACAGGGGGCGGACACTGAAGCTTTCTTT. This gives the protein CASTRQGADTEAFF.

This clone was detected once. The chain carries TRBV29-1 and TRBJ1-1; maybe TRBD1 (6 bases). The CDR3 is 12 amino acids. Trimming pared 7 bases from V and 4 bases from J, leaving 13 bases between. Germline V CDR1 and CDR2: SQVTM, ANQGSEA. The CDR3: CSAQTGGTEAFF. CDR3 sequence (DNA): TGCAGCGCACAGACAGGCGGCACTGAAGCTTTCTTT.

The rearrangement uses TRBV6-5 and TRBJ2-2; TRBD1 aligns across 8 bases. Germline CDR1 reads MNHEY; CDR2 reads SVGAGI. Trimming cost V 4 bases and J 6 bases; bases outside gene matches: 7. This CDR3 region has 15 residues. The DNA for the CDR3 is TGTGCCAGCAGTTTCGAGACAGGGGTTGCCGGGGAGCTGTTTTTT. Translating gives CASSFETGVAGELFF.

Details on this clone: This same CDR3 is encoded by further DNA sequences in the sample. J is TRBJ1-4 and V is TRBV4-3; TRBD1 aligns across 7 bases. CDR1 and CDR2 (germline): LGHNA, YSLEER. The CDR3 length is 14 residues. The V segment lost 1 base and the J segment 4 bases; nucleotides outside the gene matches: 0. Here the CDR3 DNA reads TGCGCCAGCAGCCAAGGACAGGGTAATGAAAAACTGTTTTTT. Translation: CASSQGQGNEKLFF.